This T cell receptor beta chain is drawn from a study of blood T cell repertoires in COVID-19. Sequencing was performed with immunoSEQ multiplex PCR; in TCRdb, only in-frame clones are kept and a portion is missing. The table lists a few hundred thousand clones, 84% of them singletons, with about 1.5% in the top ten. This CDR3 spans 16 amino acids. Trimming removed 6 bases from V and 1 base from J; junction bases left unmatched: 5. Per the germline V gene, CDR1 is MDHEN and CDR2 is SYDVKM. Specimen: peripheral blood. The clonotype was recovered from a woman aged 35 to 49 who had recovered from COVID-19. The genes are TRBV28 and TRBJ2-1, with TRBD2 matching 11 bases. CDR3 sequence: CASSPRLAGSYNEQFF. CDR3 sequence (DNA): TGTGCCAGCAGCCCACGACTAGCGGGGTCCTACAATGAGCAGTTCTTC.